This T cell receptor beta chain was identified in a study of technical replicates of blood from a few donors. Here immunoSEQ multiplex PCR was the method, and the copy in TCRdb shows in-frame clones only, minus some. The sample lists about 76,000 clones; approximately 97% were seen once. Specimen: T cells isolated from PBMCs. The clonotype originates from a human donor in good health.

As DNA, the CDR3 is TGTGCCAGCACCAAACCACCAGTGGGGGCGTGGTATTTT. Protein sequence: CASTKPPVGAWYF. The rearrangement joins TRBV27 to TRBJ2-3; D possibly corresponds to TRBD1 (6 bases). The CDR3 contains 13 residues. The V and J ends lost 7 bases and 14 bases respectively, with 22 bases between them. Germline CDR1 reads MNHEY; CDR2 reads SMNVEV (reference sequence).